A selection of T cell receptor beta chains follows, all from one sample in a study of blood T cells in healthy people across ages. TCRdb used MiXCR to reprocess the 5' RACE reads, holding one entry per CDR3 protein. The data show fewer than 1 million distinct CDR3 sequences, approximately 44% seen once. The sample consisted of blood. The origin of the receptors is a man in his fifties or sixties in good health. The CDR3 runs from the conserved cysteine through the conserved F or W. The D gene is left open where the match is weak. Size tells how often a clone was seen (once, few, many) or the class of an expanded clone, and some rows leave it out.

V gene	clone size	D gene	J gene	CDR3 protein	CDR3 DNA
TRBV3-1	.	TRBD2	TRBJ2-7	CASSQQGLAGAPYEQYF	TGTGCCAGCAGCCAACAGGGACTAGCGGGGGCCCCATACGAGCAGTACTTC
TRBV13	few	TRBD2	TRBJ2-3	CASSLVGLAGIADTQYF	TGTGCCAGCAGCTTAGTGGGCCTAGCGGGGATAGCAGATACGCAGTATTTT
TRBV20-1	.	TRBD1	TRBJ1-4	CSASEVGGWEKLFF	TGCAGTGCTAGTGAAGTAGGGGGCTGGGAAAAACTGTTTTTT
TRBV7-2	.	.	TRBJ2-1	CASSEGGSISYNEQFF	TGTGCCAGCAGCGAAGGGGGTAGCATCTCCTACAATGAGCAGTTCTTC
TRBV27	.	.	TRBJ1-6	CASSLYGGGYNSPLHF	TGTGCCAGCAGTTTATATGGGGGGGGCTATAATTCACCCCTCCACTTT
TRBV5-1	.	.	TRBJ2-5	CASSPADNEQYF	TGCGCCAGCAGCCCCGCGGACAATGAGCAGTACTTC
TRBV12-3/TRBV12-4	.	TRBD1	TRBJ1-4	CASSDWDRGFKLFF	TGTGCCAGCAGTGACTGGGACAGGGGTTTCAAACTGTTTTTT
TRBV20-1	.	TRBD2	TRBJ2-5	CSATGLAGWEQYF	TGCAGTGCTACCGGACTAGCGGGATGGGAGCAGTACTTC
TRBV12-3/TRBV12-4	.	.	TRBJ2-7	CASRSTSAGDSYEQYF	TGTGCCAGCAGATCCACCTCAGCAGGAGACTCCTACGAGCAGTACTTC
TRBV7-2	few	.	TRBJ2-5	CASSHRGRQETQYF	TGTGCCAGCAGCCATCGGGGGAGGCAAGAGACCCAGTACTTC
TRBV7-8	once	.	TRBJ2-2	CASSLAPQTGELFF	TGTGCCAGCAGCTTAGCGCCTCAGACCGGGGAGCTGTTTTTT
TRBV15	few	.	TRBJ1-5	CATSTTPYSNQPQHF	TGTGCCACCAGTACGACTCCCTATAGCAATCAGCCCCAGCATTTT
TRBV2	.	.	TRBJ2-7	CASTQFDRNEQYF	TGTGCCAGCACCCAATTCGACAGGAACGAGCAGTACTTC
TRBV12-3/TRBV12-4	.	TRBD1	TRBJ2-3	CASRGQAMRTDTQYF	TGTGCCAGCAGGGGACAGGCAATGAGGACAGATACGCAGTATTTT
TRBV3-1	.	TRBD2	TRBJ2-3	CASRRAGGIPTDTQYF	TGTGCCAGCCGACGGGCGGGGGGAATTCCCACAGATACGCAGTATTTT
TRBV12-3/TRBV12-4	few	.	TRBJ1-4	CASSRHNEKLFF	TGTGCCAGCAGCCGTCATAATGAAAAACTGTTTTTT
TRBV12-5	few	TRBD1	TRBJ2-7	CASGLPNRGLDEQYF	TGTGCTAGTGGTTTGCCAAACAGGGGTCTGGACGAGCAGTACTTC
TRBV6-6	.	TRBD1	TRBJ1-1	CASSYASSTGWAFF	TGTGCCAGCAGTTACGCGAGCTCGACAGGGTGGGCTTTCTTT
TRBV18	.	TRBD1	TRBJ2-7	CASSPKDRNFYEQYF	TGTGCCAGCTCACCAAAGGACAGGAACTTCTACGAGCAGTACTTC
TRBV6-2/TRBV6-3	.	TRBD2	TRBJ2-5	CASSTPDKLAETQYF	TGTGCCAGCAGCACCCCAGACAAACTAGCGGAGACCCAGTACTTC
TRBV28	.	TRBD1	TRBJ2-1	CASRPDRWDEQFF	TGTGCCAGCAGACCGGACAGGTGGGATGAGCAGTTCTTC
TRBV5-1	.	TRBD1	TRBJ2-2	CASSLGGTANTGELFF	TGCGCCAGCAGCTTGGGTGGGACAGCGAACACCGGGGAGCTGTTTTTT
TRBV20-1	.	.	TRBJ2-7	CSASPLRGQSYEQYF	TGCAGTGCGAGTCCTCTCAGGGGACAATCCTACGAGCAGTACTTC
TRBV20-1	.	TRBD2	TRBJ2-7	CSASGLAGSGEQYF	TGCAGTGCTAGTGGACTAGCGGGATCGGGCGAGCAGTACTTC
TRBV6-2/TRBV6-3	few	.	TRBJ2-1	CASTWTESSYNEQFF	TGTGCCAGCACCTGGACGGAGAGCTCCTACAATGAGCAGTTCTTC
TRBV20-1	.	TRBD1	TRBJ2-7	CSARQGVGEQYF	TGCAGTGCGCGCCAGGGGGTAGGCGAGCAGTACTTC
TRBV20-1	.	.	TRBJ1-2	CSARPILENYGYTF	TGCAGTGCTAGACCCATTTTAGAAAACTATGGCTACACCTTC
TRBV30	few	.	TRBJ2-7	CAWSARYEQYF	TGTGCCTGGAGTGCTAGGTACGAGCAGTACTTC
TRBV14	.	.	TRBJ2-5	CASSQDYFGDEQYF	TGTGCCAGCAGCCAAGACTACTTCGGGGATGAGCAGTACTTC
TRBV6-2/TRBV6-3	.	.	TRBJ2-1	CASSLQGTHEQFF	TGTGCCAGCAGTCTACAGGGAACCCATGAGCAGTTCTTC
TRBV5-1	few	.	TRBJ1-1	CASLAGAENTEAFF	TGCGCCAGTTTGGCAGGGGCCGAGAACACTGAAGCTTTCTTT
TRBV7-9	.	TRBD2	TRBJ2-3	CASSSTGTSGAADTQYF	TGTGCCAGCAGCTCGACCGGGACTAGCGGGGCAGCAGATACGCAGTATTTT
TRBV5-1	few	TRBD2	TRBJ2-1	CASSLIPSGGNNEQFF	TGCGCCAGCAGCTTGATCCCTAGCGGGGGGAACAATGAGCAGTTCTTC
TRBV5-1	few	.	TRBJ1-2	CASSLQVFPVSDGYTF	TGCGCCAGCAGCTTGCAGGTTTTCCCCGTATCGGATGGCTACACCTTC
TRBV3-1	.	.	TRBJ2-7	CASSQGNREYEQYF	TGTGCCAGCAGCCAAGGGAACAGGGAGTACGAGCAGTACTTC
TRBV7-9	.	TRBD1	TRBJ1-2	CASSPWTGGADGYTF	TGTGCCAGCAGCCCGTGGACAGGGGGCGCAGATGGCTACACCTTC
TRBV7-9	.	.	TRBJ2-7	CASSLSQRLYEQYF	TGTGCCAGCAGCTTATCCCAGCGACTCTACGAGCAGTACTTC
TRBV20-1	.	.	TRBJ2-1	CSAPKGGGDERFF	TGCAGTGCTCCAAAGGGAGGTGGGGATGAGCGGTTCTTC
TRBV24-1	few	TRBD2	TRBJ2-5	CATSDPSRRGQETQYF	TGTGCCACCAGTGATCCGTCCCGGCGGGGGCAAGAGACCCAGTACTTC
TRBV3-1	few	TRBD2	TRBJ2-1	CASSQRSSGGAYNEQFF	TGTGCCAGCAGCCAACGATCGAGCGGGGGGGCATACAATGAGCAGTTCTTC
TRBV9	.	.	TRBJ2-5	CASSVEGLASQETQYF	TGTGCCAGCAGCGTAGAGGGCTTAGCATCCCAAGAGACCCAGTACTTC
TRBV20-1	.	TRBD1	TRBJ2-7	CSAWDRQGTYEQYF	TGCAGTGCGTGGGACAGGCAAGGAACCTACGAGCAGTACTTC
TRBV7-6	.	TRBD1	TRBJ2-1	CVSSFSTGASYNEQFF	TGTGTCAGCAGCTTCTCCACAGGGGCTTCCTACAATGAGCAGTTCTTC
TRBV4-2	.	.	TRBJ2-1	CASSQDGSSGYDEQFF	TGTGCCAGCAGCCAAGATGGATCCTCGGGTTACGATGAGCAGTTCTTC
TRBV6-5	.	.	TRBJ2-7	CASSPGTNYNEQYF	TGTGCCAGCAGCCCCGGGACGAACTACAATGAGCAGTACTTC
TRBV7-2	few	.	TRBJ1-6	CASSLSGSDSPLHF	TGTGCCAGCAGCCTGAGCGGGTCTGATTCACCCCTCCACTTT
TRBV11-1	few	.	TRBJ2-7	CASSLSSGGAREQYF	TGTGCCAGCAGCTTATCTTCCGGGGGAGCACGCGAGCAGTACTTC
TRBV10-3	.	.	TRBJ1-4	CATRQEPNEKLFF	TGTGCCACGCGACAGGAACCGAATGAAAAACTGTTTTTT
TRBV29-1	.	TRBD1	TRBJ1-4	CSVGQGAQDEKLFF	TGCAGCGTGGGCCAGGGGGCACAGGATGAAAAACTGTTTTTT
TRBV20-1	.	TRBD1	TRBJ1-2	CSARGTSTGQIVYTF	TGCAGTGCTAGGGGTACCTCAACGGGACAGATCGTCTACACCTTC
TRBV10-2	.	.	TRBJ2-3	CASSLLAISTDTQYF	TGCGCCAGCAGCCTTCTAGCAATCAGCACAGATACGCAGTATTTT
TRBV2	few	TRBD2	TRBJ2-4	CASSPPGGNIQYF	TGTGCCAGCAGTCCTCCGGGGGGGAACATTCAGTACTTC